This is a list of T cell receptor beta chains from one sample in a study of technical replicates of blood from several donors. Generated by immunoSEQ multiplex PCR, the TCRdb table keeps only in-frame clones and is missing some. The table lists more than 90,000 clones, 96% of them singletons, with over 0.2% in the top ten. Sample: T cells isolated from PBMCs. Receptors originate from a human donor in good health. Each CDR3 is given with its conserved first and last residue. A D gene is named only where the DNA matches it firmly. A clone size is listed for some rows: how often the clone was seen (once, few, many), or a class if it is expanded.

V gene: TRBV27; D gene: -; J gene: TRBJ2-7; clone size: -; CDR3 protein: CASILRRGPYEQYF; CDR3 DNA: TGTGCCAGCATTCTTCGGAGGGGGCCCTACGAGCAGTACTTC
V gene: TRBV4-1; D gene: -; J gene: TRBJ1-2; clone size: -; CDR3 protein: CASSHRGGYTF; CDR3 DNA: TGCGCCAGCAGCCACAGGGGTGGCTACACCTTC
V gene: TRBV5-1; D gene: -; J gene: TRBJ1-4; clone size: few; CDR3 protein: CASSLWGIRETTNEKLFF; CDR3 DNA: TGCGCCAGCAGCTTGTGGGGAATAAGGGAGACAACTAATGAAAAACTGTTTTTT
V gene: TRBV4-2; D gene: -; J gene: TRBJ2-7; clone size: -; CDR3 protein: CASSQDSQNPSYEQYF; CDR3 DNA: TGTGCCAGCAGCCAAGATTCCCAGAACCCCTCCTACGAGCAGTACTTC
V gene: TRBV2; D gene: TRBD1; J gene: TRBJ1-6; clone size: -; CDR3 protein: CASISVGQGGDSPLHF; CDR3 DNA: TGTGCCAGCATCTCCGTGGGACAGGGGGGTGATTCACCCCTCCACTTT
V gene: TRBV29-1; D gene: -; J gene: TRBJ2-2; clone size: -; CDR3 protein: CSVEGSGTGALLPGELFF; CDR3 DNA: TGCAGCGTTGAAGGGTCCGGAACGGGAGCTCTTCTCCCCGGGGAGCTGTTTTTT
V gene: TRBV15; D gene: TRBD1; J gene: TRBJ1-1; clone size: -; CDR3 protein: CATSQRQGEAFF; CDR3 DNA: TGTGCCACCAGCCAACGACAGGGCGAAGCTTTCTTT
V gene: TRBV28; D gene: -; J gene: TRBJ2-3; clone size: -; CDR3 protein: CASSLAVTDTQYF; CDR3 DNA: TGTGCCAGCAGTTTAGCAGTCACAGATACGCAGTATTTT
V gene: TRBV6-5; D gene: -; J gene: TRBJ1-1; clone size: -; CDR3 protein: CASSYQGKNTEAFF; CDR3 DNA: TGTGCCAGCAGCTATCAGGGGAAGAACACTGAAGCTTTCTTT
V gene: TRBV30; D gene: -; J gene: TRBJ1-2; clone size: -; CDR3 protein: CAWNDGGAGYGYTF; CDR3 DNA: TGTGCCTGGAATGATGGAGGGGCGGGCTATGGCTACACCTTC